Below, 21 T cell receptor beta chains from the same sample are listed, as sequenced in a study of T cells in tuberculosis. Libraries were prepared by immunoSEQ multiplex PCR; TCRdb keeps only in-frame clonotypes and omits some of them. The sample carries 25,000 to 35,000 clones, roughly 90% recorded once. Material for sequencing was PBMCs. All receptors derive from a donor aged 10 to 29 with latent tuberculosis or without tuberculosis infection. Some clones in this sample may be carry-over from other donors' samples.

CDR3: CASSAKSGNSNQPQHF. The CDR3 DNA reads TGTGCCAGTAGTGCTAAATCAGGGAATAGCAATCAGCCCCAGCATTTT. The V and J genes are TRBV19 and TRBJ1-5; possibly TRBD1 for D (5 bases). This CDR3 is built from 16 residues. With 5 bases removed from V and 0 bases from J, the gap between germline ends came to 14 bases. The V gene's germline CDR1 is LNHDA and CDR2 SQIVND (reference sequence).

The chain is built from TRBV6-5 and TRBJ1-2, with D tentatively TRBD1 (5 bases). CDR3 size: 12 residues. Trimming stripped 6 bases from V and 5 bases from J, with 10 bases between. Germline V gene data show CDR1 as MNHEY and CDR2 as SVGAGI. The CDR3, as DNA: TGTGCCAGCAGGCTGCGGGGGTATGGCTACACCTTC. This translates into CASRLRGYGYTF.

V is TRBV4-1 and J is TRBJ2-2; TRBD1 matches at 9 bases. The CDR3 is 18 residues long. Trimming removed 4 bases from V and 3 bases from J; junction bases left unmatched: 12. CDR1 and CDR2 (germline): MGHRA, YSYEKL. The CDR3 loop is CASSLPTPGQGYTGELFF. CDR3 DNA sequence: TGCGCCAGCAGCCTCCCCACTCCGGGACAGGGATACACCGGGGAGCTGTTTTTT.

V usage is TRBV10-1 and J usage is TRBJ2-1; 16 bases map to TRBD2. The CDR3 consists of 17 residues. V shed 0 bases and J 6 bases; nucleotides not matched to a gene: 2. Germline V CDR1 and CDR2: WNHNN, SYGVQD (reference sequence). The CDR3 sequence is CASSESGLAGGSNEQFF. CDR3 nucleotide sequence: TGCGCCAGCAGTGAGTCGGGACTAGCGGGGGGGTCCAATGAGCAGTTCTTC.

The genes are TRBV30 and TRBJ2-5; D is unresolved. The J call is uncertain, as TRBJ2-7 better fits the DNA end. CDR1 GTSNPN and CDR2 SVGIG come from the germline V gene (reference sequence). The CDR3 runs to 14 residues. The CDR3 spells CAWSVGLWAYEQYF. CDR3 nucleotides: TGTGCCTGGAGTGTGGGCTTATGGGCCTACGAGCAGTACTTC.

The rearrangement links TRBV7-9 to TRBJ2-3; 9 bases are a match to TRBD1. The CDR3 loop spans 13 amino acids. Germline V gives CDR1 SEHNR, CDR2 FQNEAQ (reference sequence). V dropped 0 bases and J dropped 15; count of bases not matched to a gene: 7. The CDR3: CASSLAGGTGIYF. CDR3 coding DNA: TGTGCCAGCAGCTTAGCAGGAGGGACAGGGATATATTTT. The variable domain in full, with the rest retrieved from reference TRBV7-9 and TRBJ2-3, is DTGVSQNPRHKITKRGQNVTFRCDPISEHNRLYWYRQTLGQGPEFLTYFQNEAQLEKSRLLSDRFSAERPKGSFSTLEIQRTEQGDSAMYLCASSLAGGTGIYFGPGTRLTVL.

This rearrangement joins TRBV6-1 to TRBJ2-7; 7 bases agree with TRBD1. The CDR3 spans 14 residues. CDR1 is MNHNS, CDR2 SASEGT, per germline. V dropped 5 bases and J dropped 3; count of bases not matched to a gene: 7. CDR3 coding DNA: TGTGCCAGCAGTTATGACAGGGATGTCTACGAGCAGTACTTC. Amino acid sequence: CASSYDRDVYEQYF.

The rearrangement links TRBV25-1 to TRBJ1-6; the D is unclear. CDR3 length equals 14 residues. Germline V gives CDR1 MGHDK, CDR2 SYGVNS. Between the trimmed V and J ends, which lost 5 bases and 0 bases, there was a span of 5 bases. The CDR3 region is CASSRGSYNSPLHF. CDR3 bases: TGTGCCAGCAGTCGAGGCTCCTATAATTCACCCCTCCACTTT.

The chain combines TRBV7-2 with TRBJ2-7; 7 bases align to TRBD2. Germline loops: CDR1 SGHTA, CDR2 FQGNSA. Trimming took 4 bases from V and 3 from J; bases not matched to a gene: 12. This CDR3 has 16 amino acids. The DNA of the CDR3 is TGTGCCAGCAGCTGGCTGACCCCCAGCGGGGACTACGAGCAGTACTTC. It is translated as CASSWLTPSGDYEQYF.

The rearrangement links TRBV28 to TRBJ1-3; possible D gene TRBD1, 6 bases. Germline V gene lookup returns CDR1 MDHEN and CDR2 SYDVKM. Trimming left V 4 bases short and J 4 bases short, with 20 bases between. This CDR3 spans 17 amino acids. DNA of the CDR3: TGTGCCAGCAGTTCCCGCGACAGGTCGATTCTGGGAAACACCATATATTTT. Protein product: CASSSRDRSILGNTIYF.

The DNA of the CDR3 is TGTGCCAGCAGCCCGGGGTTGAACACTGAAGCTTTCTTT. This sequence encodes CASSPGLNTEAFF. The chain joins TRBV5-4 to TRBJ1-1; D is ambiguous. Trimming shortened V by 4 bases and J by 0 bases, and 7 bases separated the two germline ends. The germline V gene has CDR1 SGHNT and CDR2 YYREEE (reference sequence). The length of the CDR3 is 13 residues.

This sequence joins TRBV5-4 and TRBJ1-2; tentative D call: TRBD1 (6 bases). Trimming shortened V by 3 bases and J by 4 bases, and 19 bases separated the two germline ends. Germline V CDR1 and CDR2: SGHNT, YYREEE (reference sequence). This CDR3 is 16 amino acids long. The CDR3, as DNA: TGTGCCAGCAGCTCTAGCACTACAGGGCAGGCCTATGGCTACACCTTC. It encodes CASSSSTTGQAYGYTF.

The CDR3, as DNA: TGTGCCAGCAGTGCTCCCCGGACTCTGAACACTGAAGCTTTCTTT. Its protein product is CASSAPRTLNTEAFF. V usage is TRBV6-6 and J usage is TRBJ1-1; D remains ambiguous. V lost 5 bases, J lost 0 bases, and 13 bases lay in between. Looked up from germline, CDR1 is MNHNY and CDR2 is SVGAGI (reference sequence). The CDR3 has 15 amino acids.

This chain connects TRBV27 to TRBJ2-3, with D uncertain. Looked up from germline, CDR1 is MNHEY and CDR2 is SMNVEV (reference sequence). The CDR3 contains 13 residues. Trimming left V 3 bases short and J 0 bases short, with 4 bases between. The CDR3, as DNA: TGTGCCAGCAGTTTCTTCAGCACAGATACGCAGTATTTT. The encoded protein is CASSFFSTDTQYF.

The chain joins TRBV4-1 to TRBJ2-4, with 7 nucleotides matching TRBD2. Germline-derived CDR1 and CDR2 are MGHRA and YSYEKL. This CDR3 is 19 amino acids long. V was clipped by 2 bases and J by 2 bases; unmatched bases: 15. For the CDR3, the DNA is TGCGCCAGCAGCCAATTCCTTGGGGGGGGGAATGGGTCCAAAAACATTCAGTACTTC. As protein: CASSQFLGGGNGSKNIQYF.

V usage is TRBV19 and J usage is TRBJ2-7, with D possibly matching TRBD2 (5 bases). The V and J ends lost 6 bases and 5 bases respectively, with 11 bases between them. CDR1 and CDR2 from the germline V gene are LNHDA and SQIVND (reference sequence). This CDR3 region has 12 residues. CDR3: CASSAAGNEQYF. Written as DNA, the CDR3 is TGTGCCAGTAGCGCCGCGGGTAACGAGCAGTACTTC.

This clone was seen a single time. J is TRBJ2-7 and V is TRBV10-3; no reliable D call. The CDR3 runs 14 residues. The germline V gene has CDR1 ENHRY and CDR2 SYGVKD. The germline V and J ends were trimmed by 3 bases and 4 bases, with 13 bases remaining between them. The CDR3 spells CAISDGLNGYEQYF. The CDR3 nucleotides read TGTGCCATCAGTGATGGGTTAAACGGGTACGAGCAGTACTTC.

The chain couples TRBV6-5 to TRBJ2-7; 11 nucleotides agree with TRBD2. Germline loops: CDR1 MNHEY, CDR2 SVGAGI. This CDR3 has 15 residues. J lost 3 bases, V lost 5 bases, and 6 bases had no gene match. Written as DNA, the CDR3 is TGTGCCAGCAGTCCCTTTAGCGGGGGGGGCTACGAGCAGTACTTC. Translated, it gives CASSPFSGGGYEQYF.

The chain is built from TRBV4-1 and TRBJ2-3, with 7 nucleotides matching TRBD2. Losses at the gene ends were 0 bases for V and 3 bases for J; bases not matched to a gene: 3. Germline lookup yields CDR1 MGHRA and CDR2 YSYEKL. This CDR3 region has 15 residues. In DNA form, the CDR3 reads TGCGCCAGCAGCCAAGATGGGGAGGGTACAGATACGCAGTATTTT. This sequence encodes CASSQDGEGTDTQYF.

The gene calls are TRBV5-5 and TRBJ1-1; unclear D gene. Germline V gives CDR1 SGHKS, CDR2 YYEKEE (reference sequence). The CDR3 consists of 14 residues. V was cut by 0 bases and J by 0 bases, with 6 bases left in between. The CDR3 DNA is TGTGCCAGCAGCTTGGGGTCTATGAACACTGAAGCTTTCTTT. This encodes CASSLGSMNTEAFF. Together with reference TRBV5-5 and TRBJ1-1, the CDR3 gives the full variable domain: DAGVTQSPTHLIKTRGQQVTLRCSPISGHKSVSWYQQVLGQGPQFIFQYYEKEERGRGNFPDRFSARQFPNYSSELNVNALLLGDSALYLCASSLGSMNTEAFFGQGTRLTVV.

The chain employs TRBV7-2 and TRBJ2-2; 8 bases match TRBD2. The CDR3 is 15 residues long. With 5 bases clipped from V and 6 bases from J, the junction kept 8 bases outside the gene matches. Per the germline V gene, CDR1 is SGHTA and CDR2 is FQGNSA. In DNA form, the CDR3 reads TGTGCCAGCAGCACCACCGGGACTAGGGCCGGGGAGCTGTTTTTT. Translated, it gives CASSTTGTRAGELFF.